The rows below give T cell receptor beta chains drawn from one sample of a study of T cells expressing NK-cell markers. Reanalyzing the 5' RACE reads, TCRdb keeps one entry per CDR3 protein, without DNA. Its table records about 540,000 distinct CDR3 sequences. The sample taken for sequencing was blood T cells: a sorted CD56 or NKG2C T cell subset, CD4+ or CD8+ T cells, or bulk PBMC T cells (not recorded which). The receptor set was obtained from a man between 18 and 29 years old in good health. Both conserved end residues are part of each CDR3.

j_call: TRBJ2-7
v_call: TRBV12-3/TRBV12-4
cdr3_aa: CASTLGRGLDEQYF

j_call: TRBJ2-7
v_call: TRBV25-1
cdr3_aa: CASSAQGVGEQYF

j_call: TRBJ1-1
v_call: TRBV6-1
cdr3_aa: CASSSGGGVTEAFF

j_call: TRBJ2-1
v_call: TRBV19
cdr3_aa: CATIRQGANEQFF

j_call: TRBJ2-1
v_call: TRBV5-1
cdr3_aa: CASSPGLAGAKNEQFF

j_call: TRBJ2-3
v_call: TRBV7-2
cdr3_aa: CASSAGTSGYTDTQYF

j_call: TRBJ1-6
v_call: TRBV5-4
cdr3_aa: CASSLGGVLNSPLHF

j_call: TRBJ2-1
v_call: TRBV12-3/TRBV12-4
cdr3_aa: CASSLRAGSPSEQFF

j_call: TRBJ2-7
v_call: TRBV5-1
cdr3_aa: CASSPGDIGLGQYF

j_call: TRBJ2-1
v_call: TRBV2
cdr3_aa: CASSGYYLTSSYNEQFF

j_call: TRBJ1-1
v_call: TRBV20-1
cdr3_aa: CSARPLNTEAFF